This TCR beta chain comes out of a study of cytomegalovirus exposure and HLA in healthy donors (dated by TCRdb to 2017 to 2019). Regarding the study in general: An earlier analysis of several hundred of the donors reported about 250 Gb of sequence data and 117 million unique TCR beta sequences from 150 million to 200 million T cells. An early release covering roughly 580 HLA-typed donors comprised 250 to 350 gigabases of sequencing data and roughly 86 million unique TCR sequences. Of the 350 to 450 genotyped donors, less than 90% were placed in the genetic ancestry cluster associated with self-reported Caucasian donors. The study aimed to test whether signatures of past pathogen exposure could be identified by cataloging public T cell receptors. Using immunosequencing, the study profiled T cell repertoires from 550 to 750 subjects and related those repertoires to cytomegalovirus serostatus. A separate validation cohort of 100 to 150 different subjects was used in addition to the approximately 670-subject first cohort. To predict cytomegalovirus infection status, the study brought together high-throughput TCR immunosequencing, statistical association of individual TCRs with disease status, and machine learning. A later analysis re-analyzed previously published TCR beta repertoires from 650 to 800 donors and added high-resolution HLA genotyping to study TCR occurrence patterns. Rather than using new phenotypic data, the later analysis identified candidate immune exposures from TCR beta sequences and from how often those sequences occurred across donors. An earlier analysis of around 580 of the donors used high-throughput TCR beta sequencing to judge whether each TCR beta V gene segment behaved as functional or pseudogenic. Donor age, sex, ethnicity and CMV serostatus were collected together with the repertoire data. A later genetic analysis took genome-wide SNP genotypes for about 65% of the roughly 670 donors and used that subset as a discovery cohort. All discovery cohort repertoires had been generated on a single sequencing platform. Both class I and class II loci were covered by HLA typing, at four-digit resolution. The number of donors typed differed by locus, with roughly 620-630 for A, B, C, DRB1 and DQB1, over 500 for DQA1, 600 to 610 for DPA1, and some 450 for DPB1. Because of strong linkage in the cohort, roughly five DR-DQ haplotypes were treated as single units for association and clustering. Among a few hundred genotyped donors of the cohort, an average of roughly 240,000 unique TCR beta nucleotide sequences were sequenced per donor, around 20% of them non-productive.

In regard to this clone: What this receptor recognizes is not known. Within one base of it there is no much larger clone, and no base qualities were kept.

What the study reported, not specific to this receptor: Broadly in line with IMGT annotations, most TCR beta V segments showed up in productive rearrangements about 90% or about 30% of the time in an earlier analysis of about 500 of the donors. The classifier was reported to diagnose cytomegalovirus status with high specificity and sensitivity in both the original and validation cohorts. Compared with the roughly 710-donor mean, donors in an Asian-associated ancestry cluster had fewer N-insertions in productive TCRs, according to a later genetic analysis. Most TCR sequences were observed very rarely across donors, whereas some public TCRs were present in many individuals. Roughly uniform sequencing depth across donors was assumed in presence/absence analyses, although this assumption may not hold. CMV serostatus was the only immune exposure information available for the cohort. Because some donors lacked HLA typing at each locus, the association tests relied only on the typed subset. It was suggested by the authors that the approach could potentially be generalized to other disease states and immunological phenotypes. A later analysis reported that several top co-occurrence clusters appeared linked to parvovirus B19, influenza, CMV and Epstein-Barr virus. According to a later analysis, most CMV-associated TCR beta chains appeared to be HLA-restricted, and the HLA associations seemed to be driven largely by CMV exposure. In this cohort, only TCR beta chains were sequenced, and detectable features were limited by the absence of alpha or paired-chain data. In a later analysis, the rate of TCR association differed among HLA loci, with DRB1 alleles having the most associated TCRs and HLA-C alleles having the fewest. Compared with equally common non-associated chains, HLA-associated TCR beta chains in a later analysis were more clonally expanded and had lower generation probabilities. V-gene and J-gene trimming of TCR beta chains was associated with a missense DCLRE1C variant in a later genetic analysis, and the association was replicated in an independent cohort. At a false discovery rate of 0.05, a later analysis linked approximately 18,000 TCR beta sequences to specific HLA alleles. A total of fewer than 200 TCR beta chains were listed by the study as associated with cytomegalovirus. A cluster of highly shared sequence variants was judged likely to represent a technical artifact of the sequencing pipeline. Assigning TCR associations to individual alleles was difficult when HLA alleles, especially DR and DQ, strongly co-occurred. Correlated functional status among segregating V segments might reflect linkage disequilibrium, but an unknown experimental factor could not be ruled out. Some IMGT-functional V segments, including TRBV6-2 and TRBV6-3, could not be told apart with the 87-base-pair reads, so those segments were excluded. About 15 rarely observed V segments, including chromosome 9 orphons, were excluded from the earlier analysis of several hundred of the donors because counts were too low. A further reported finding was that TCR beta sequences accurately predicted the HLA-A and HLA-B alleles for most subjects in the first cohort. In vitro tests confirmed that a few of the cytomegalovirus-associated TCR beta chains recognize cytomegalovirus antigens.

The protocol used for the library was the immunoSEQ multiplex PCR assay. For the multiplex PCR, a mixture combining 60 forward primers for TCR Vbeta segments and 13 reverse primers for TCR Jbeta segments was used. Amplification of the CDR3 region of rearranged TCR beta genes was performed with a multiplex PCR assay on genomic DNA. On the Illumina HiSeq System, the amplified TCR beta libraries were sequenced as 87-base-pair reads. The original methods were these. Across the roughly 670 repertoires, a later analysis counted approximately 75 million unique TCR beta chains, roughly 11 million of which were shared by at least two donors. Raw reads were error-corrected and collapsed into unique sequences with a nearest-neighbor algorithm that merged closely related sequences to remove PCR and sequencing errors. V, D and J gene segments were assigned by aligning CDR3 sequences to IMGT reference sequences. For a sequence to be retained, a match of at least six nucleotides was required to both a V gene segment and a J gene segment. A rearrangement counted as productive if the CDR3 had no stop codons and remained in frame with V and J, and every other rearrangement counted as non-productive. CDR3 was defined according to IMGT convention as the region running from the second conserved V-encoded cysteine to the conserved J-encoded phenylalanine. The earlier analysis of about 610 of the donors excluded sequences that lacked an unambiguous match to a single V gene segment. An earlier analysis of fewer than 750 of the donors classified V segments as functional when productive rearrangements were above 56.7% and as segregating when the standard deviation between donors was above 5%. To diagnose cytomegalovirus status from the catalog of TCR beta chain sequences, a statistical classification framework was built. In a later analysis, V and J genes were assigned by comparing TCR nucleotide sequences against IMGT/GENE-DB human TR gene sequences. Using the TCRdist pipeline, a later analysis assigned CDR3 sequences along with most-parsimonious VDJ recombination scenarios. In a later analysis, each TCR beta chain was defined by its CDR3 amino acid sequence together with its V-gene family, and reads lacking a unique V-gene family were excluded. To address suspected cross-contamination and a sequencing artifact, a later analysis removed over 500 highly shared, low-generation-probability nucleotide sequences. A later analysis calculated a clonal expansion index for each public chain from normalized within-repertoire ranks of inferred template counts. A later analysis computed generation probabilities with a VDJ recombination model fitted to out-of-frame rearrangements, and checked the results against IGoR. A later analysis scored TCR-TCR, TCR-HLA and TCR-CMV co-occurrence with hypergeometric tests, applying a repertoire-size bias correction to TCR pairs. To estimate false discovery rates, a later analysis permuted the HLA or CMV assignments 20 times. A later analysis grouped co-occurring TCRs with DBSCAN, adding TCRdist sequence similarity when clustering within HLA-allele-positive subsets. Repertoires with fewer than 30,000 or more than 120,000 public chains, plus five repertoires with anomalous nucleotide sharing, were excluded from co-occurrence clustering. The immuneACCESS repertoire file appears here via TCRdb, limited to in-frame rearrangements. These files lack a portion of the clones; in checked studies, under half of the deficit traces to unresolved V genes, and the cause of the others is not known. Clone size and the V and J calls come from that table; the DNA yielded D and trimming. Here the sample has about 120,000 clones; more than 60% occur a single time. The ten top clones hold about 2.5% of the sample.

The cohort comprised 670 or so healthy bone marrow donors. At the time of sampling, all cohort members were nominally healthy, though unrecorded immune exposures were likely present. The donor tested CMV seropositive, placing the donor among the 289 seropositive members of the cohort. A peripheral blood sample was collected from each donor, and TCR beta sequencing was performed on peripheral blood mononuclear cells. Genomic DNA extraction from the blood cell samples was performed with the Qiagen DNeasy Blood Extraction Kit. From cysteine to phenylalanine, the CDR3 is 13 amino acids long. Just CDR3 DNA is preserved here, 39 bases in frame from base 1. Looking up the germline V gene yields CDR1 SGHVS and CDR2 FNYEAQ. Cut back by 10 bases and 4 bases, the V and J ends lie 16 bases apart.

The chain is encoded by TRBV7-6 joined to TRBJ1-1; TRBD1 could be the D gene, as 6 bases match. The sequence was collected from a woman between 40 and 55 years old in good health and CMV-seropositive. Sequencing used PBMCs. The DNA is as follows: TGTGCCATACAAGGGGGGGCGGGCACTGAAGCTTTCTTT. This codes for CAIQGGAGTEAFF.